The 29 T cell receptor beta chains listed next were all sequenced from one sample in a study of blood T cell repertoires in COVID-19. Assay: immunoSEQ multiplex PCR; the TCRdb copy retains only in-frame clones and omits some. The sample records about 33,000 clones, around nine tenths being singletons. The sequenced sample was peripheral blood. The receptors come from a man in his 70s with acute or convalescent COVID-19.

This clone was observed a few times. The DNA of the CDR3 is TGCGCCAGCAGTGAGCCGACCGGGACTAGCGGGAGGGGGGGCACAGATACGCAGTATTTT. It specifies CASSEPTGTSGRGGTDTQYF. The V gene is TRBV10-1, the J gene TRBJ2-3; 16 nucleotides line up with TRBD2. The CDR3 covers 20 residues. CDR1 is WNHNN, CDR2 SYGVQD, per germline (reference sequence). V dropped 2 bases and J dropped 1; count of bases not matched to a gene: 9.

This chain links TRBV11-1 with TRBJ1-6; tentatively, D is TRBD1 (5 bases). The germline V gene encodes CDR1 SGHAT and CDR2 FQDESV (reference sequence). The CDR3 runs to 15 residues. V was trimmed by 4 bases and J by 4 bases, leaving 11 bases between them. This chain's CDR3 is CASSSSGTYNSPLHF. In DNA, the CDR3 is TGTGCCAGCAGCTCCTCGGGGACTTATAATTCACCCCTCCACTTT.

The CDR3 spells CASTLGGRVNTGELFF. In nucleotides, the CDR3 is TGTGCCAGCACCCTGGGTGGCAGGGTGAACACCGGGGAGCTGTTTTTT. The chain uses TRBV28 and TRBJ2-2, with a possible D match to TRBD1 (5 bases). CDR1 MDHEN and CDR2 SYDVKM come from the germline V gene. V shed 7 bases and J shed 1 base, with 16 bases lying between them. This CDR3 contains 16 residues.

V is TRBV7-8 and J is TRBJ2-3; D is unclear. The V gene lost 2 bases and the J gene lost 1 base, with 13 bases spanning the gap. Germline loops: CDR1 SGHVS, CDR2 FQNEAQ. The CDR3 contains 16 residues. The CDR3 DNA reads TGTGCCAGCAGCTTATCGAGGTTTGGAGGCACAGATACGCAGTATTTT. Translating it yields CASSLSRFGGTDTQYF.

The chain couples TRBV7-8 to TRBJ2-7; 8 positions agree with TRBD1. The CDR3 runs 15 residues. Germline CDR1 and CDR2: SGHVS and FQNEAQ. Losses at the gene ends were 0 bases for V and 2 bases for J; bases not matched to a gene: 3. CDR3 coding DNA: TGTGCCAGCAGCTTAGCCGGGACAGGACCCTACGAGCAGTACTTC. Amino acids: CASSLAGTGPYEQYF.

This clone was recorded once. The chain carries TRBV28 and TRBJ1-2; D possibly corresponds to TRBD1 (5 bases). The CDR3 extends over 15 amino acids. CDR1 is MDHEN, CDR2 SYDVKM, per germline. V lost 5 bases to trimming and J lost 6 bases, with 19 bases between them. The CDR3 loop reads CASSGSQGKWDGYTF. The DNA of the CDR3 is TGTGCCAGCAGTGGCTCTCAGGGTAAATGGGATGGCTACACCTTC.

This chain joins TRBV19 and TRBJ2-5, with TRBD2 matching 8 bases. The ends lost 0 bases at V and 1 base at J; junction bases unmatched: 10. The germline V gene has CDR1 LNHDA and CDR2 SQIVND (reference sequence). The CDR3 is 18 amino acids. CDR3: CASSIDGPGLAGQETQYF. The CDR3 DNA reads as TGTGCCAGTAGTATAGACGGCCCCGGCCTAGCGGGCCAAGAGACCCAGTACTTC.

V and J are TRBV5-1 and TRBJ1-1; D call uncertain. The V end was cut by 4 bases, the J end by 1 base, with 11 bases between. Germline V CDR1 and CDR2: SGHRS, YFSETQ. This CDR3 has 14 amino acids. The DNA for the CDR3 is TGCGCCAGCAGCGCGCAGGCTCAGAACACTGAAGCTTTCTTT. Translating it yields CASSAQAQNTEAFF.

The genes are TRBV27 and TRBJ2-1; possible D gene TRBD2, 6 bases. The CDR3 consists of 15 residues. The germline V and J ends were trimmed by 5 bases and 7 bases, with 18 bases remaining between them. CDR1 MNHEY and CDR2 SMNVEV come from the germline V gene (reference sequence). CDR3 sequence reads: CASSLSLARANEQFF. CDR3 sequence (DNA): TGTGCCAGCAGTCTCTCCCTAGCGAGGGCGAATGAGCAGTTCTTC.

The chain carries TRBV12-3 or TRBV12-4 and TRBJ1-3; no definite D call. This CDR3 has 12 amino acids. V lost 3 bases to trimming and J lost 3 bases, with 3 bases between them. This CDR3 reads CASSFYGNTIYF. CDR3 coding DNA: TGTGCCAGCAGTTTTTATGGAAACACCATATATTTT.

This rearrangement joins TRBV11-3 to TRBJ2-7; TRBD1 aligns across 8 bases. Germline trimming cut 5 bases from V and 3 bases from J; bases unmatched to any gene: 9. Germline V CDR1 and CDR2: SGHNT, YENEEA. This CDR3 contains 15 residues. The CDR3 reads CASSRGTGPYYEQYF. CDR3 sequence (DNA): TGTGCCAGCAGCCGGGGGACAGGACCCTACTACGAGCAGTACTTC.

The rearrangement joins TRBV7-2 to TRBJ2-3; 7 nucleotides match TRBD2. CDR3 length: 16 amino acids. CDR1 and CDR2 from the germline V gene are SGHTA and FQGNSA. V was pared by 4 bases and J by 6 bases, with 13 bases of the junction left unmatched. CDR3 sequence: CASSSSAGEAGDTQYF. In DNA form, the CDR3 reads TGTGCCAGCAGCTCCTCCGCGGGAGAAGCGGGCGATACGCAGTATTTT.

The J gene is TRBJ1-5, the V gene TRBV21-1; the D call TRBD1 from the table was never checked on the DNA. TRBV21-1 is tagged as a pseudogene. This CDR3 has 19 residues. The CDR3 DNA sequence: TGTGCCAGCAGCAAACTCGGTCAGGGGTTTGGTTATAGCAATCAGCCCCAGCATTTT. This sequence encodes CASSKLGQGFGYSNQPQHF.

The rearrangement uses TRBV7-9 and TRBJ2-7; 10 bases line up with TRBD1. V lost 1 base, J lost 5 bases, and 8 bases stayed unmatched. The CDR3 has 16 amino acids. Germline CDR1 SEHNR, CDR2 FQNEAQ (reference sequence). CDR3: CASSLGGTGVSDEQYF. The DNA of the CDR3 is TGTGCCAGCAGCTTAGGAGGGACAGGGGTAAGCGACGAGCAGTACTTC. The variable domain in full, with the rest retrieved from reference TRBV7-9 and TRBJ2-7, is DTGVSQNPRHKITKRGQNVTFRCDPISEHNRLYWYRQTLGQGPEFLTYFQNEAQLEKSRLLSDRFSAERPKGSFSTLEIQRTEQGDSAMYLCASSLGGTGVSDEQYFGPGTRLTVT.

This clone was picked up one time. This rearrangement joins TRBV3-1 (or the pseudogene TRBV3-2) to TRBJ2-3; no definite D call. Trimming pared 6 bases from V and 4 bases from J, leaving 14 bases between. The CDR3 sequence is 14 residues long. The germline CDR1 and CDR2 sequences are LGHDT and YNNKEL (reference sequence). The chain's CDR3 is CASSYPERPDTQYF. CDR3 nucleotides: TGTGCCAGCAGTTATCCGGAGAGGCCAGATACGCAGTATTTT.

This clone showed up just a few times. The V gene is TRBV9, the J gene TRBJ1-6; D remains unclear. This CDR3 is built from 14 residues. Germline CDR1 and CDR2: SGDLS and YYNGEE. Trimming cost V 2 bases and J 7 bases, with 10 bases left between them. The CDR3 coding sequence is TGTGCCAGCAGCGTCGCAGGTCGGAATTCACCCCTCCACTTT. Its protein is CASSVAGRNSPLHF.

V gene TRBV28 combines with J gene TRBJ1-1, with 9 bases matching TRBD1. V gave up 7 bases and J gave up 8 bases; unmatched junction bases: 23. The CDR3 is 18 amino acids. Germline loops: CDR1 MDHEN, CDR2 SYDVKM. The CDR3 region is CASTPVNRDRAGRLEAFF. CDR3 nucleotides: TGTGCCAGCACTCCCGTCAACCGGGACAGGGCGGGCAGACTCGAAGCTTTCTTT.

The chain carries TRBV30 and TRBJ1-5; D is possibly TRBD1 (6 bases). The CDR3 length is 14 residues. Per the germline V gene, CDR1 is GTSNPN and CDR2 is SVGIG (reference sequence). Trimming cost V 3 bases and J 6 bases, with 15 bases left between them. The CDR3 protein is CAWSPGQGIQPQHF. DNA for the CDR3: TGTGCCTGGAGCCCGGGACAAGGGATTCAGCCCCAGCATTTT.

This chain joins TRBV30 and TRBJ2-3; 8 positions match TRBD2. This CDR3 is 14 amino acids long. Looked up from germline, CDR1 is GTSNPN and CDR2 is SVGIG (reference sequence). V lost 3 bases and J lost 2; bases outside the gene matches: 4. The DNA of the CDR3 is TGTGCCTGGAGGTATAGCGGGAACACAGATACGCAGTATTTT. It encodes CAWRYSGNTDTQYF.

This clone has just one count. This chain connects TRBV7-2 to TRBJ2-3; TRBD2 aligns across 16 bases. The CDR3 is made up of 18 amino acids. The V gene end was trimmed by 4 bases and the J gene end by 0 bases; junction bases not matched to a gene: 4. Looked up from germline, CDR1 is SGHTA and CDR2 is FQGNSA. CDR3 bases: TGTGCCAGCAGCTCCCCGGGACTAGCGGGAGGGAGCACAGATACGCAGTATTTT. The encoded protein is CASSSPGLAGGSTDTQYF.

The chain links TRBV30 to TRBJ2-1, with D unclear. Per germline, CDR1 GTSNPN and CDR2 SVGIG (reference sequence). This CDR3 has 12 amino acids. V lost 3 bases to trimming and J lost 5 bases, with 8 bases between them. CDR3 amino acids: CAWSGSHNEQFF. CDR3 in DNA: TGTGCCTGGAGCGGTAGCCACAATGAGCAGTTCTTC.

The chain employs TRBV3-1 (or the pseudogene TRBV3-2) and TRBJ1-4; no clear D gene. The ends were cut back, 6 bases at V and 5 bases at J, with 16 bases in the middle. The CDR3 is 15 residues long. Per germline, CDR1 LGHDT and CDR2 YNNKEL (reference sequence). The CDR3 here is CASSLVQRMNEKLFF. The CDR3 nucleotides read TGTGCCAGCAGTCTTGTACAGAGAATGAATGAAAAACTGTTTTTT.

The chain joins TRBV5-4 to TRBJ1-1; D ambiguous. V lost 0 bases to trimming and J lost 1 base, with 10 bases between them. Per the germline V gene, CDR1 is SGHNT and CDR2 is YYREEE (reference sequence). This CDR3 has 15 amino acids. The CDR3 region is CASSLDWASNTEAFF. Written as DNA, the CDR3 is TGTGCCAGCAGCTTGGACTGGGCGTCGAACACTGAAGCTTTCTTT.

The CDR3 protein is CASTLGLAGVNEQFF. CDR3 DNA sequence: TGTGCCAGTACCCTGGGACTAGCGGGAGTCAATGAGCAGTTCTTC. This rearrangement joins TRBV19 to TRBJ2-1, with 14 bases identical to TRBD2. Trimming at V came to 7 bases and at J to 6 bases, leaving 5 bases not matched to a gene. The CDR3 is made up of 15 amino acids. Germline loops: CDR1 LNHDA, CDR2 SQIVND (reference sequence).

V and J are TRBV7-2 and TRBJ1-2, with D possibly TRBD1 on 5 matching bases. Trimming stripped 5 bases from V and 2 bases from J, with 12 bases between. CDR1 is SGHTA and CDR2 is FQGNSA in the germline V gene. The CDR3 consists of 14 residues. CDR3 region: CASSPQTENYGYTF. CDR3 DNA sequence: TGTGCCAGCAGCCCACAGACAGAGAACTATGGCTACACCTTC. Full variable domain (rest looked up from reference TRBV7-2 and TRBJ1-2): GAGVSQSPSNKVTEKGKDVELRCDPISGHTALYWYRQSLGQGLEFLIYFQGNSAPDKSGLPSDRFSAERTGGSVSTLTIQRTQQEDSAVYLCASSPQTENYGYTFGSGTRLTVV.

V gene TRBV27 combines with J gene TRBJ2-7; 7 bases agree with TRBD1. The CDR3 is 13 residues long. Germline V gene sequence: CDR1 MNHEY, CDR2 SMNVEV (reference sequence). J was trimmed by 6 bases and V by 2 bases; bases with no gene match: 4. The CDR3 DNA reads TGTGCCAGCAGTTTAACCCACAGGGGCGAGCAGTACTTC. It yields the protein CASSLTHRGEQYF.

The chain uses TRBV6-6 and TRBJ1-1; 7 bases match TRBD1. Germline loops: CDR1 MNHNY, CDR2 SVGAGI (reference sequence). The CDR3 has 14 amino acids. J was trimmed by 4 bases and V by 6 bases; bases with no gene match: 8. In nucleotides, the CDR3 is TGTGCCAGCAGCCCCGGACAGGCCCCCACTGAAGCTTTCTTT. It yields the protein CASSPGQAPTEAFF.

The V and J genes are TRBV30 and TRBJ1-1, with a tentative D call TRBD1 (5 bases). This CDR3 is 12 amino acids long. Trimming took 3 bases from V and 7 from J, leaving 12 bases between them. Germline loops: CDR1 GTSNPN, CDR2 SVGIG (reference sequence). The CDR3 loop is CAWSLIGDEAFF. The CDR3 coding sequence is TGTGCCTGGAGCCTGATAGGGGATGAAGCTTTCTTT.

Only a few counts were recorded for this clone. The chain's CDR3 is CSVGPAAGGPYEQYF. CDR3 coding DNA: TGCAGCGTTGGTCCGGCGGCAGGGGGACCCTACGAGCAGTACTTC. The V gene is TRBV29-1, the J gene TRBJ2-7, with 7 bases that match TRBD1. The germline CDR1 and CDR2 sequences are SQVTM and ANQGSEA. This CDR3 contains 15 residues. V lost 4 bases, J lost 2 bases, and 11 bases stayed unmatched.